Below are 27 T cell receptor beta chains sequenced from a single sample in a study of T cell repertoires in cytomegalovirus infection. In TCRdb, the reads were re-called with MiXCR into one record per CDR3 protein. The sample consists of approximately 910,000 distinct CDR3 sequences, 30% to 40% of them appearing once. Antigens for these TCRs are unknown. The starting material was cultured CD8+ T cells from PBMCs, obtained from culture after CMV antigen stimulation. All receptors come from a human donor in good health (CMV status not recorded). Some clones in this sample may be carry-over from other donors' samples.

This sequence joins TRBV9 and TRBJ2-2, with 10 bases lining up with TRBD2. The CDR3 covers 16 residues. Germline V gene sequence: CDR1 SGDLS, CDR2 YYNGEE. J lost 1 base, V lost 3 bases, and 3 bases had no gene match. In DNA, the CDR3 is TGTGCCAGCAGCGATGGACTAGCGGTGAACACCGGGGAGCTGTTTTTT. Its protein is CASSDGLAVNTGELFF.

The chain links TRBV4-2 to TRBJ2-1, with 7 bases matching TRBD1. Germline CDR1 and CDR2: LGHNA and YNFKEQ. The CDR3 extends over 16 amino acids. J was trimmed by 3 bases and V by 0 bases; bases with no gene match: 5. DNA for the CDR3: TGTGCCAGCAGCCAAGATCAAAGGGGGCTCTACAATGAGCAGTTCTTC. Its protein is CASSQDQRGLYNEQFF.

The chain recombines TRBV4-2 with TRBJ2-3, with 9 bases matching TRBD2. The V gene's germline CDR1 is LGHNA and CDR2 YNFKEQ. With 0 bases clipped from V and 5 bases from J, the junction kept 9 bases outside the gene matches. The CDR3 contains 17 residues. The CDR3 is CASSQDRAGGPGDTQYF. In nucleotides, the CDR3 is TGTGCCAGCAGCCAAGATAGGGCGGGGGGGCCAGGAGATACGCAGTATTTT.

A few counts support this clonotype. V usage is TRBV4-2 and J usage is TRBJ2-3; D gene unclear. Germline CDR1 reads LGHNA; CDR2 reads YNFKEQ. The CDR3 runs 18 residues. V shed 0 bases and J shed 2 bases, with 18 bases lying between them. The CDR3 reads CASSQELSGRSYTDTQYF. In nucleotides, the CDR3 is TGTGCCAGCAGCCAAGAGCTCTCCGGCAGATCTTACACAGATACGCAGTATTTT.

This chain uses TRBV7-9 with TRBJ1-5; D remains unclear. Germline lookup yields CDR1 SEHNR and CDR2 FQNEAQ (reference sequence). The CDR3 extends over 14 amino acids. Trimming left V 5 bases short and J 4 bases short, with 12 bases between. In DNA form, the CDR3 reads TGTGCCAGCAGCCCTCCGTTTGCAAATCAGCCCCAGCATTTT. This sequence encodes CASSPPFANQPQHF.

The rearrangement links TRBV6-5 to TRBJ2-3, with D unclear. The CDR3 covers 16 residues. Trimming removed 2 bases at V and 0 bases at J, with 12 bases between. CDR1 and CDR2 (germline): MNHEY, SVGAGI. CDR3 sequence: CASSYPAGSSTDTQYF. The CDR3 region has the DNA TGTGCCAGCAGTTACCCGGCAGGCTCTAGCACAGATACGCAGTATTTT.

The V gene is TRBV7-6, the J gene TRBJ2-5, with D perhaps matching TRBD1 (5 bases). Deletions cut 4 bases from V and 1 base from J, with 13 bases between. This CDR3 comprises 15 residues. CDR1 is SGHVS and CDR2 is FNYEAQ in the germline V gene. The CDR3 bases are TGTGCCAGCAGCTCAATCAGGGTGAGCCAAGAGACCCAGTACTTC. Translation: CASSSIRVSQETQYF.

The gene calls are TRBV10-3 and TRBJ1-1; TRBD1 matches at 9 bases. Germline-derived CDR1 and CDR2 are ENHRY and SYGVKD. The CDR3 extends over 14 amino acids. The trim removed 3 bases at V and 6 bases at J, leaving 5 bases unmatched. CDR3 sequence (DNA): TGTGCCATCAGTGACCGGGACAGGGTCCCTGAAGCTTTCTTT. It yields the protein CAISDRDRVPEAFF.

This clonotype was observed a handful of times. The chain joins TRBV5-6 to TRBJ1-1; 8 bases map to TRBD1. Germline assignment: CDR1 SGHDT and CDR2 YYEEEE. V lost 4 bases to trimming and J lost 4 bases; unmatched junction nucleotides: 9. The CDR3 spans 15 residues. The CDR3 is CASSASRQGLTEAFF. The DNA of the CDR3 is TGTGCCAGCAGCGCAAGTAGACAGGGGCTCACTGAAGCTTTCTTT.

This chain joins TRBV7-9 and TRBJ2-7; TRBD2 matches 15 bases. The germline V gene has CDR1 SEHNR and CDR2 FQNEAQ (reference sequence). The CDR3 extends over 19 amino acids. J was trimmed by 2 bases and V by 5 bases; bases with no gene match: 13. This chain's CDR3 is CASSPPPGTSGGIPYEQYF. In nucleotides, the CDR3 is TGTGCCAGCAGCCCCCCCCCCGGGACTAGCGGGGGGATTCCCTACGAGCAGTACTTC.

The chain employs TRBV27 and TRBJ2-1; a possible D gene is TRBD2 (6 bases). V shed 0 bases and J shed 3 bases, with 15 bases lying between them. This CDR3 contains 17 residues. Germline V lookup: CDR1 MNHEY, CDR2 SMNVEV (reference sequence). DNA of the CDR3: TGTGCCAGCAGTTTATCGCTAGGTAGCGGTCTCTACAATGAGCAGTTCTTC. Translated: CASSLSLGSGLYNEQFF.

This clonotype has ten or more counts. The chain has TRBV6-1 and TRBJ1-6, with D hard to call. Germline CDR1 and CDR2: MNHNS and SASEGT. V lost 3 bases to trimming and J lost 4 bases, with 10 bases between them. The CDR3 has 15 amino acids. The CDR3 loop is CASSDGVLYNSPLHF. CDR3 in DNA: TGTGCCAGCAGTGACGGAGTTCTTTATAATTCACCCCTCCACTTT.

As for this clonotype: This may stem from a read error, because a much larger clone lies one nucleotide away. The V call is TRBV7-2, the J call TRBJ2-1, with D perhaps matching TRBD1 (6 bases). The CDR3 spans 15 residues. CDR1 SGHTA and CDR2 FQGNSA come from the germline V gene. Here the CDR3 DNA reads TGTGTCAGCAGCTTAGAGATGGGGGCCGGGGATGAGCAGTTCTTC. Encoded protein: CVSSLEMGAGDEQFF.

The chain couples TRBV7-9 to TRBJ2-3; possibly TRBD2 for D (5 bases). CDR1 and CDR2 (germline): SEHNR, FQNEAQ (reference sequence). CDR3 size: 18 residues. Trimming left V 4 bases short and J 7 bases short, with 27 bases between. CDR3 protein: CASSSPVKRPDRPNTQYF. In DNA form, the CDR3 reads TGTGCCAGCAGCTCTCCCGTAAAGCGGCCCGACCGACCAAATACGCAGTATTTT.

This rearrangement joins TRBV5-1 to TRBJ2-7; 10 nucleotides line up with TRBD2. There are 15 residues in the CDR3. The trim removed 7 bases at V and 2 bases at J, leaving 9 bases unmatched. Germline-derived CDR1 and CDR2 are SGHRS and YFSETQ. The CDR3 reads CASRPTSGATYEQYF. CDR3 DNA: TGCGCCAGCCGACCCACTAGCGGGGCTACCTACGAGCAGTACTTC.

The rearrangement uses TRBV5-6 and TRBJ2-1; no clear D gene. Germline-derived CDR1 and CDR2 are SGHDT and YYEEEE. This CDR3 spans 15 amino acids. V was trimmed by 0 bases and J by 10 bases, leaving 17 bases between them. CDR3 nucleotide sequence: TGTGCCAGCAGCTTGGCGTTTTCATCGTTCTTGGAGCAGTTCTTC. This sequence encodes CASSLAFSSFLEQFF.

The V and J genes are TRBV6-5 and TRBJ2-1; unclear D gene. V was clipped by 2 bases and J by 6 bases, with 8 bases between them. This CDR3 is built from 13 residues. Germline CDR1 reads MNHEY; CDR2 reads SVGAGI. The CDR3 nucleotides are TGTGCCAGCAGTTACCAAGTCCGCAATGAGCAGTTCTTC. It codes for CASSYQVRNEQFF.

The V gene is TRBV5-1, the J gene TRBJ2-3, with D possibly TRBD2 on 7 matching bases. CDR1 SGHRS and CDR2 YFSETQ come from the germline V gene. The CDR3 contains 17 residues. V lost 0 bases, J lost 0 bases, and 14 bases lay in between. CDR3 in DNA: TGCGCCAGCAGCTTGGAAGGGGGGGTCTCTAGCACAGATACGCAGTATTTT. Translating gives CASSLEGGVSSTDTQYF.

The gene calls are TRBV12-3 or TRBV12-4 and TRBJ1-5; D is unresolved. Trimming pared 6 bases from V and 7 bases from J, leaving 22 bases between. The CDR3 runs to 16 residues. The CDR3 spells CASSLRSSRVGQPQHF. The DNA of the CDR3 is TGTGCCAGCAGCTTAAGGTCCTCAAGGGTGGGGCAGCCCCAGCATTTT.

The CDR3 sequence: CASTVETGTNQPQHF. CDR3 nucleotides: TGTGCCAGCACGGTGGAGACAGGAACCAATCAGCCCCAGCATTTT. The J gene is TRBJ1-5, the V gene TRBV6-1; D might be TRBD1 (6 bases). The V gene lost 7 bases and the J gene lost 3 bases, with 16 bases spanning the gap. CDR1 is MNHNS, CDR2 SASEGT, per germline. There are 15 residues in the CDR3.

The J gene is TRBJ1-3, the V gene TRBV4-1; D perhaps matches TRBD1 (5 bases). The CDR3 is 16 amino acids. Germline lookup yields CDR1 MGHRA and CDR2 YSYEKL. Between the trimmed V and J ends, which lost 1 base and 0 bases, there was a span of 10 bases. In DNA form, the CDR3 reads TGCGCCAGCAGCCAAGCTCGGGGCGACTCTGGAAACACCATATATTTT. Protein product: CASSQARGDSGNTIYF.

This chain connects TRBV2 to TRBJ2-2; D may be TRBD1 (6 bases). The V gene's germline CDR1 is SNHLY and CDR2 FYNNEI. V lost 8 bases to trimming and J lost 5 bases, with 15 bases between them. The CDR3 has 14 residues. Here the CDR3 reads CASVGGQNTGELFF. CDR3 DNA sequence: TGTGCCAGCGTGGGTGGACAGAATACCGGGGAGCTGTTTTTT.

The genes are TRBV10-3 and TRBJ2-7, with a possible D match to TRBD1 (5 bases). CDR1 ENHRY and CDR2 SYGVKD come from the germline V gene. The CDR3 is 12 residues long. With 6 bases removed from V and 0 bases from J, the gap between germline ends came to 6 bases. CDR3: CAIRDISYEQYF. CDR3 bases: TGTGCCATCAGGGACATCTCCTACGAGCAGTACTTC.

The chain links TRBV7-9 to TRBJ2-3; TRBD1 matches 11 bases. V dropped 3 bases and J dropped 3; count of bases not matched to a gene: 14. The V gene's germline CDR1 is SEHNR and CDR2 FQNEAQ (reference sequence). The CDR3 consists of 19 residues. The CDR3 sequence: CASSFLLGQGAGSTDTQYF. CDR3 in DNA: TGTGCCAGCAGCTTCCTGCTCGGACAGGGGGCAGGTTCTACAGATACGCAGTATTTT. Variable domain in full (rest from reference TRBV7-9 and TRBJ2-3): DTGVSQNPRHKITKRGQNVTFRCDPISEHNRLYWYRQTLGQGPEFLTYFQNEAQLEKSRLLSDRFSAERPKGSFSTLEIQRTEQGDSAMYLCASSFLLGQGAGSTDTQYFGPGTRLTVL.

This clonotype has just a few counts. This sequence joins TRBV13 and TRBJ2-3, with a tentative D call TRBD1 (6 bases). This CDR3 spans 18 amino acids. Germline-derived CDR1 and CDR2 are PRHDT and FYEKMQ (reference sequence). V was shortened by 3 bases and J by 2 bases, with 21 bases between the two germline ends. The CDR3, as DNA: TGTGCCAGCAGCTTCAGACAGGACCTCTTACCCACCACAGATACGCAGTATTTT. This translates into CASSFRQDLLPTTDTQYF.

In its sample, this clonotype was seen a few times. The chain joins TRBV6-2 or TRBV6-3 to TRBJ1-2, with unresolved D. Deletions cut 8 bases from V and 4 bases from J, with 17 bases between. This CDR3 has 14 residues. CDR1 is MNHEY, CDR2 SVGEGT, per germline. In nucleotides, the CDR3 is TGTGCCAGCGACGACTTCCGAGGGCCCTATGGCTACACCTTC. Residues: CASDDFRGPYGYTF.

This chain joins TRBV9 and TRBJ2-1, with D uncertain. Trimming took 0 bases from V and 2 from J, leaving 12 bases between them. The CDR3 spans 16 residues. Germline values: CDR1 SGDLS, CDR2 YYNGEE. The CDR3 bases are TGTGCCAGCAGCGTAGCACGGCTTCCGCCCTACAATGAGCAGTTCTTC. Translation: CASSVARLPPYNEQFF. Full variable domain (remainder filled in from reference TRBV9 and TRBJ2-1): DSGVTQTPKHLITATGQRVTLRCSPRSGDLSVYWYQQSLDQGLQFLIQYYNGEERAKGNILERFSAQQFPDLHSELNLSSLELGDSALYFCASSVARLPPYNEQFFGPGTRLTVL.